A single sample gave rise to the 11 T cell receptor beta chains below, sequenced in a study of cytomegalovirus exposure and HLA in healthy donors. 13 Jbeta primers and 60 Vbeta primers were used for the PCR. Sequenced by immunoSEQ multiplex PCR; TCRdb stores in-frame clones only, minus some. This repertoire includes about 140,000 clones. The sample taken for sequencing was PBMCs. These TCRs come from a woman aged 18-29 years in good health and CMV-seronegative.

The chain recombines TRBV4-1 with TRBJ1-2; 9 nucleotides line up with TRBD1. V dropped 0 bases and J dropped 4; count of bases not matched to a gene: 6. Germline values: CDR1 MGHRA, CDR2 YSYEKL. The CDR3 runs 16 residues. CDR3 residues: CASSQDMGQGGYGYTF. Here the CDR3 DNA reads TGCGCCAGCAGCCAAGATATGGGACAGGGTGGCTATGGCTACACCTTC.

The genes are TRBV6-5 and TRBJ2-5; D call uncertain. With the DNA end fitting TRBJ2-7 better, the J assignment may be wrong. The CDR3 is made up of 13 amino acids. CDR1 and CDR2 (germline): MNHEY, SVGAGI. The CDR3 bases are TGTGCCAGCAGTATTACAGTCTCCTACGAGCAGTACTTC. It is translated as CASSITVSYEQYF.

V gene TRBV11-3 combines with J gene TRBJ2-5, with 7 nucleotides matching TRBD2. There are 14 residues in the CDR3. CDR1 is SGHNT and CDR2 is YENEEA in the germline V gene. V was pared by 5 bases and J by 6 bases, with 9 bases of the junction left unmatched. CDR3 sequence (DNA): TGTGCCAGCAGCCTCTTTGCGGGAGAGAAGACCCAGTACTTC. It yields the protein CASSLFAGEKTQYF. The variable domain in full, completed from reference TRBV11-3 and TRBJ2-5, reads EAGVVQSPRYKIIEKKQPVAFWCNPISGHNTLYWYLQNLGQGPELLIRYENEEAVDDSQLPKDRFSAERLKGVDSTLKIQPAELGDSAVYLCASSLFAGEKTQYFGPGTRLLVL.

The genes are TRBV5-6 and TRBJ2-3, with 10 bases aligning to TRBD2. V gave up 4 bases and J gave up 6 bases; unmatched junction bases: 14. The germline gives CDR1 SGHDT, CDR2 YYEEEE. CDR3 length: 17 residues. The CDR3 loop reads CASSTGLADRGLDTQYF. Written as DNA, the CDR3 is TGTGCCAGCAGCACCGGACTAGCGGACCGAGGGCTGGATACGCAGTATTTT.

This chain joins TRBV9 and TRBJ2-5; D perhaps matches TRBD1 (5 bases). Germline-derived CDR1 and CDR2 are SGDLS and YYNGEE. The CDR3 spans 17 residues. Deletions cut 1 base from V and 2 bases from J, with 18 bases between. The CDR3 protein is CASSVSSGFWDQETQYF. The CDR3 coding sequence is TGTGCCAGCAGCGTAAGCTCAGGGTTTTGGGATCAAGAGACCCAGTACTTC.

The chain recombines TRBV6-1 with TRBJ2-5; 8 bases are shared with TRBD1. The CDR3 is 14 amino acids. With V trimmed by 7 bases and J by 7 bases, 11 bases remained unmatched. Germline V lookup: CDR1 MNHNS, CDR2 SASEGT. The CDR3 DNA reads TGTGCCAGCAATAAATCAGGGGGCCGGGGGACCCAGTACTTC. Amino acids: CASNKSGGRGTQYF.

The chain is built from TRBV10-2 and TRBJ2-7; D remains unclear. Germline values: CDR1 WSHSY, CDR2 SAAADI. Trimming cost V 8 bases and J 4 bases, with 24 bases left between them. The CDR3 runs 16 residues. The CDR3 region has the DNA TGCGCCAGCGACACATGTCACTCCCACCCCTTTTACGAGCAGTACGTC. Its protein product is CASDTCHSHPFYEQYV.

The chain recombines TRBV2 with TRBJ2-7, with D hard to call. The CDR3 has 11 residues. Germline lookup yields CDR1 SNHLY and CDR2 FYNNEI. V gave up 0 bases and J gave up 7 bases, with 4 bases separating them. The CDR3 loop is CASSEALEQYV. For the CDR3, the DNA is TGTGCCAGCAGTGAAGCTCTAGAGCAGTACGTC.

The V call is TRBV14, the J call TRBJ2-7; TRBD2 aligns across 9 bases. CDR1 is SGHDN and CDR2 is FVKESK in the germline V gene. The CDR3 loop spans 14 amino acids. J lost 6 bases, V lost 1 base, and 4 bases had no gene match. CDR3 coding DNA: TGTGCCAGCAGCCAAGTCCCACTAGCGGGCGAGCAGTACTTC. Protein: CASSQVPLAGEQYF.

The rearrangement links TRBV10-1 to TRBJ2-3; 8 bases are shared with TRBD1. Germline trimming cut 2 bases from V and 5 bases from J; bases unmatched to any gene: 6. Germline loops: CDR1 WNHNN, CDR2 SYGVQD (reference sequence). The CDR3 spans 15 residues. Written as DNA, the CDR3 is TGCGCCAGCAGTGAGCCCGGACAGGGTATAGATACGCAGTATTTT. Encoded protein: CASSEPGQGIDTQYF.

The rearrangement joins TRBV28 to TRBJ1-1; D unresolved. CDR3 length: 13 residues. Germline V gives CDR1 MDHEN, CDR2 SYDVKM. Between the trimmed V and J ends, which lost 6 bases and 2 bases, there was a span of 10 bases. CDR3 loop: CASSHTRNTEAFF. The CDR3 DNA is TGTGCCAGCAGCCATACAAGAAACACTGAAGCTTTCTTT.